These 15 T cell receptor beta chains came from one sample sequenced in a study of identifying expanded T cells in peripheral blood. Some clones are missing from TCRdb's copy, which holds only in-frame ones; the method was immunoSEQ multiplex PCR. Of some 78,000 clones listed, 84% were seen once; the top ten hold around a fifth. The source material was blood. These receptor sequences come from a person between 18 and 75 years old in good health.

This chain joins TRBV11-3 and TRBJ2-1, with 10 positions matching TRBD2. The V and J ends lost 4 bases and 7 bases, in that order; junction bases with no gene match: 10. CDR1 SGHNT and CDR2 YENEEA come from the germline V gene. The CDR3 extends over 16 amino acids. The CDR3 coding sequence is TGTGCCAGCAGCTCAATTTCTAGCGGGAGTGGAAATGAGCAGTTCTTC. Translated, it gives CASSSISSGSGNEQFF. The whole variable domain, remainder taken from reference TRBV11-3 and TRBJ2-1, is EAGVVQSPRYKIIEKKQPVAFWCNPISGHNTLYWYLQNLGQGPELLIRYENEEAVDDSQLPKDRFSAERLKGVDSTLKIQPAELGDSAVYLCASSSISSGSGNEQFFGPGTRLTVL.

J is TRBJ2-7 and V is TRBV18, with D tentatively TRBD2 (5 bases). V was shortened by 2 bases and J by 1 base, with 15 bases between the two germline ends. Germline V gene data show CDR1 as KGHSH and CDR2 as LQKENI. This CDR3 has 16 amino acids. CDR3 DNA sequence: TGTGCCAGCTCACCAAGCGGTAGGGTGGGGTCCTACGAGCAGTACTTC. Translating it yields CASSPSGRVGSYEQYF. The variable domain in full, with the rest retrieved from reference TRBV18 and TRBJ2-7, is NAGVMQNPRHLVRRRGQEARLRCSPMKGHSHVYWYRQLPEEGLKFMVYLQKENIIDESGMPKERFSAEFPKEGPSILRIQQVVRGDSAAYFCASSPSGRVGSYEQYFGPGTRLTVT.

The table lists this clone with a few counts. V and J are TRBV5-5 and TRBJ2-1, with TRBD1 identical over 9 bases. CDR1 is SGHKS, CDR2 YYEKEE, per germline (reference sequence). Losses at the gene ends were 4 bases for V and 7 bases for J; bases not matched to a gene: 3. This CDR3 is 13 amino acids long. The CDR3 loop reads CASSRGQGNEQFF. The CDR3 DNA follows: TGTGCCAGCAGCCGAGGACAGGGGAATGAGCAGTTCTTC.

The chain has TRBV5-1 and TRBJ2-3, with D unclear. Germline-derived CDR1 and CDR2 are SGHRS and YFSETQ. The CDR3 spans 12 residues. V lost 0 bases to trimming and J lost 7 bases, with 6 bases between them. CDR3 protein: CASSLESNTQYF. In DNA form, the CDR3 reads TGCGCCAGCAGCTTGGAGAGTAATACGCAGTATTTT.

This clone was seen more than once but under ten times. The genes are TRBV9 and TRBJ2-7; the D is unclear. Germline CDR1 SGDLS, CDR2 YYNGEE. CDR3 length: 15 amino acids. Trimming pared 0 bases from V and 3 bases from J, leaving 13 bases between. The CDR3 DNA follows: TGTGCCAGCAGCGTAGGTGAACTGACATTCTACGAGCAGTACTTC. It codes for CASSVGELTFYEQYF.

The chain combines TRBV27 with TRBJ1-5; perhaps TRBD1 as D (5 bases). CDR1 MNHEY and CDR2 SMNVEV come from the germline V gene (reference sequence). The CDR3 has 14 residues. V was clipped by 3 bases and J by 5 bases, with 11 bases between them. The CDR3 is CASSFGRADQPQHF. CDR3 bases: TGTGCCAGCAGTTTTGGCAGGGCCGATCAGCCCCAGCATTTT.

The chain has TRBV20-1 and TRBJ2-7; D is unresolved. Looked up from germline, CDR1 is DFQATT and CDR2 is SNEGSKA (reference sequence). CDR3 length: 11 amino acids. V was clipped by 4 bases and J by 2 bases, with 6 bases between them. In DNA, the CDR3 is TGCAGTGCTAACCCCGCCTACGAGCAGTACTTC. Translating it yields CSANPAYEQYF.

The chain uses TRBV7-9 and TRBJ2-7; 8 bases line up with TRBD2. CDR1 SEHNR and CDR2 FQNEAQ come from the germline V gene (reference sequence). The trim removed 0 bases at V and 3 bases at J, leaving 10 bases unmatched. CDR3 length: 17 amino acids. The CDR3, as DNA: TGTGCCAGCAGCTTAGCGGGTCCAGGGCTAGCGGGCTACGAGCAGTACTTC. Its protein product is CASSLAGPGLAGYEQYF.

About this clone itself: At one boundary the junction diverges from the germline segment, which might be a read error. CDR3 protein: CASSQLTNNSGRPF. Written as DNA, the CDR3 is TGCGCCAGCAGTCAATTGACTAATAATAGCGGGCGCCCCTTT. The rearrangement uses TRBV23-1 and TRBJ2-2; 7 positions agree with TRBD2. TRBV23-1 is an open reading frame whose function is uncertain. This CDR3 is 14 amino acids long.

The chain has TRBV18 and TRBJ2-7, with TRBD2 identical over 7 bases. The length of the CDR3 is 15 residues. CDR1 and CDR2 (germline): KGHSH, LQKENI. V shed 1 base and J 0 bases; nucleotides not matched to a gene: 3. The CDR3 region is CASSPRAGVSYEQYF. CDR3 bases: TGTGCCAGCTCACCACGGGCGGGGGTCTCCTACGAGCAGTACTTC.

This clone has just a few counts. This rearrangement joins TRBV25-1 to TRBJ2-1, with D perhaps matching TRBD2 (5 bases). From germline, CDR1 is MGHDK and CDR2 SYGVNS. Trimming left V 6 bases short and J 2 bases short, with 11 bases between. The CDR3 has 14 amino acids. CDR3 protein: CASRGDPAYNEQFF. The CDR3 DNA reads TGTGCCAGCAGGGGAGACCCGGCCTACAATGAGCAGTTCTTC. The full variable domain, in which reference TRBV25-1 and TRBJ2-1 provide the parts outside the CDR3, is EADIYQTPRYLVIGTGKKITLECSQTMGHDKMYWYQQDPGMELHLIHYSYGVNSTEKGDLSSESTVSRIRTEHFPLTLESARPSHTSQYLCASRGDPAYNEQFFGPGTRLTVL.

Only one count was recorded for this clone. The CDR3 region has the DNA TGTGCCAGCAGTCCTCAGGGGCCGACTAATGAAAAACTGTTTTTT. Its translation: CASSPQGPTNEKLFF. V and J are TRBV27 and TRBJ1-4; TRBD1 is a possible D gene (6 bases). V lost 5 bases and J lost 2, with 12 bases in between. The CDR3 is 15 amino acids. The V gene's germline CDR1 is MNHEY and CDR2 SMNVEV (reference sequence).

CDR3 sequence: CASSASGVGEKLFF. The CDR3 DNA follows: TGTGCCAGCAGCGCATCAGGGGTGGGGGAAAAACTGTTTTTT. The chain employs TRBV9 and TRBJ1-4; D is perhaps TRBD1 (6 bases). V lost 3 bases to trimming and J lost 8 bases, with 14 bases between them. From germline, CDR1 is SGDLS and CDR2 YYNGEE. This CDR3 region has 14 residues. Together with reference TRBV9 and TRBJ1-4, the CDR3 gives the full variable domain: DSGVTQTPKHLITATGQRVTLRCSPRSGDLSVYWYQQSLDQGLQFLIQYYNGEERAKGNILERFSAQQFPDLHSELNLSSLELGDSALYFCASSASGVGEKLFFGSGTQLSVL.

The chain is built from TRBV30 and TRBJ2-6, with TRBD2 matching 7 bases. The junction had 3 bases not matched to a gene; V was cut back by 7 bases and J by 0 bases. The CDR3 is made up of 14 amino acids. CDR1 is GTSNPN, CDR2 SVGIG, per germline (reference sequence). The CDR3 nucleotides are TGTGCCTCCTCGGGGGGCTCTGGGGCCAACGTCCTGACTTTC. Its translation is CASSGGSGANVLTF.

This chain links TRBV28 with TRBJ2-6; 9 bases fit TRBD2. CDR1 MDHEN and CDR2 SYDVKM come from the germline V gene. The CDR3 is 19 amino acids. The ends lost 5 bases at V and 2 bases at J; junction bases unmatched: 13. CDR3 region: CASSTRTSVVFTGANVLTF. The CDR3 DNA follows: TGTGCCAGCAGTACACGGACTAGCGTAGTTTTCACTGGGGCCAACGTCCTGACTTTC.